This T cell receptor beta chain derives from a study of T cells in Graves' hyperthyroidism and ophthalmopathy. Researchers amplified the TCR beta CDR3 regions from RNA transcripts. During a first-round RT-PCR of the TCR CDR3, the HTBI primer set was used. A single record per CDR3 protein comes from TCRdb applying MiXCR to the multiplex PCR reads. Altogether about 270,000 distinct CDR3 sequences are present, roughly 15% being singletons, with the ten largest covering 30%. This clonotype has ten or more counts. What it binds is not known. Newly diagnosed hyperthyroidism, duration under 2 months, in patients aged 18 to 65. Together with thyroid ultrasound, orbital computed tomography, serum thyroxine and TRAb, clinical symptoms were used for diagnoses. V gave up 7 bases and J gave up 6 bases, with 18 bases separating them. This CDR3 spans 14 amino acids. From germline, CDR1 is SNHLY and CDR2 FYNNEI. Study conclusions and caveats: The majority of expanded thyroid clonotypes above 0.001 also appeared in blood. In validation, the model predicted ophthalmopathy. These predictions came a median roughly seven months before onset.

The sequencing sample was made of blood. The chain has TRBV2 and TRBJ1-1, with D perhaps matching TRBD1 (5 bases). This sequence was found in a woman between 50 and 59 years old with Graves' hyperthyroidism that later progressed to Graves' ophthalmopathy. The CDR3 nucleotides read TGTGCCAGCAAGGGGACGGCGAGTAGTCCTGAAGCTTTCTTT. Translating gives CASKGTASSPEAFF.